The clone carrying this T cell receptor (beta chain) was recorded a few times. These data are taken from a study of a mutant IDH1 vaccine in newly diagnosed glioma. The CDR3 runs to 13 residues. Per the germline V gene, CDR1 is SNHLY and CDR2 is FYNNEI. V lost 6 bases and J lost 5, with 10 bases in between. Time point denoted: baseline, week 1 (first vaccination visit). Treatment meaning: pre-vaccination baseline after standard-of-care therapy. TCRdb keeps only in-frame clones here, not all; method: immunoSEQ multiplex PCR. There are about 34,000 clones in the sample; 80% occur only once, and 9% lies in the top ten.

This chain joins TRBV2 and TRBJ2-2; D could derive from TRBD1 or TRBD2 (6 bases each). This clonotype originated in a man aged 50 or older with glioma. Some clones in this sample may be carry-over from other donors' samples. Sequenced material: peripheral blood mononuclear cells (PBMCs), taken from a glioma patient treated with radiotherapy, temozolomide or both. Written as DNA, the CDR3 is TGTGCCAGCAGGACAGGACTAACCGGGGAGCTGTTTTTT. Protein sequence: CASRTGLTGELFF.